The 27 T cell receptor beta chains below all came from one sample that was sequenced in a study of blood T cell repertoires in COVID-19. Sequenced by immunoSEQ multiplex PCR; TCRdb stores in-frame clones only, minus some. The sample has about 270,000 clones, roughly nine tenths seen once; the top ten hold about 12%. Input material: peripheral blood. All receptors derive from a woman aged 25 to 39 with COVID-19, enrolled during active disease.

A single count supports this clone. This chain uses TRBV11-2 with TRBJ2-1; maybe TRBD2 (7 bases). The CDR3 covers 18 residues. V shed 0 bases and J shed 3 bases, with 18 bases lying between them. The germline V gene encodes CDR1 SGHAT and CDR2 FQNNGV. The CDR3 DNA reads TGTGCCAGCAGCTTAGATCAGGGGACGGGGGGCCACTACAATGAGCAGTTCTTC. Amino acids: CASSLDQGTGGHYNEQFF. The entire variable domain, with the rest obtained from reference TRBV11-2 and TRBJ2-1, is as follows: EAGVAQSPRYKIIEKRQSVAFWCNPISGHATLYWYQQILGQGPKLLIQFQNNGVVDDSQLPKDRFSAERLKGVDSTLKIQPAKLEDSAVYLCASSLDQGTGGHYNEQFFGPGTRLTVL.

J is TRBJ2-3 and V is TRBV7-9, with a possible D match to TRBD2 (5 bases). Per the germline V gene, CDR1 is SEHNR and CDR2 is FQNEAQ (reference sequence). The CDR3 contains 14 residues. V lost 4 bases to trimming and J lost 4 bases, with 12 bases between them. CDR3 in DNA: TGTGCCAGCAGCTACGGACTCGCCCCAGATACGCAGTATTTT. Encoded protein: CASSYGLAPDTQYF.

The V gene is TRBV18, the J gene TRBJ1-5; 8 nucleotides match TRBD1. The germline CDR1 and CDR2 sequences are KGHSH and LQKENI. V lost 4 bases, J lost 3 bases, and 11 bases stayed unmatched. The CDR3 is 17 residues long. CDR3 sequence reads: CASSQPRTGRLNQPQHF. CDR3 nucleotide sequence: TGTGCCAGCTCACAACCCAGGACAGGGAGGCTCAATCAGCCCCAGCATTTT.

The chain is built from TRBV6-1 and TRBJ1-6; D may be TRBD1 (6 bases). V lost 2 bases and J 12 bases, leaving 8 bases between the germline ends. Germline V lookup: CDR1 MNHNS, CDR2 SASEGT. This CDR3 spans 12 amino acids. This CDR3 reads CASSEQGGPLHF. DNA of the CDR3: TGTGCCAGCAGTGAACAAGGGGGACCCCTCCACTTT.

The rearrangement links TRBV5-1 to TRBJ1-6; D call uncertain. The CDR3 spans 12 residues. Germline values: CDR1 SGHRS, CDR2 YFSETQ. The V end lost 5 bases, the J end lost 14 bases, and 14 bases lay between the germline ends. Written as DNA, the CDR3 is TGCGCCAGCAGTAGCGAGGCACAGACCCTCCACTTT. It translates to CASSSEAQTLHF.

This chain uses TRBV19 with TRBJ2-7, with D possibly TRBD2 on 5 matching bases. With 3 bases removed from V and 7 bases from J, the gap between germline ends came to 10 bases. The CDR3 length is 12 residues. Germline values: CDR1 LNHDA, CDR2 SQIVND (reference sequence). The CDR3 nucleotides are TGTGCCAGTAGTATCGAGGGAAAGGAGCAGTACTTC. It codes for CASSIEGKEQYF.

The chain carries TRBV6-1 and TRBJ2-5, with TRBD2 as a possible D gene (6 bases). The V and J ends lost 2 bases and 10 bases respectively, with 11 bases between them. This CDR3 region has 12 residues. Per germline, CDR1 MNHNS and CDR2 SASEGT. CDR3 coding DNA: TGTGCCAGCAGTGAACGGGAGACGCGCCAGTACTTC. Translating gives CASSERETRQYF.

This chain uses TRBV18 with TRBJ1-2; TRBD1 agrees at 8 bases. The J segment lost 2 bases and the V segment lost 5 bases, leaving 7 bases of the junction unmatched. The CDR3 spans 15 residues. The V gene's germline CDR1 is KGHSH and CDR2 LQKENI. CDR3 in amino acids: CASSSPGQVNYGYTF. CDR3 sequence (DNA): TGTGCCAGCTCATCCCCGGGACAGGTCAACTATGGCTACACCTTC.

The chain joins TRBV11-3 to TRBJ2-5; 8 positions match TRBD2. Germline CDR1 SGHNT, CDR2 YENEEA. The CDR3 sequence is 15 residues long. The J segment lost 1 base and the V segment lost 9 bases, leaving 10 bases of the junction unmatched. CDR3 in amino acids: CASSPGGTSQETQYF. As DNA, the CDR3 is TGTGCCAGTTCCCCCGGGGGGACTAGCCAAGAGACCCAGTACTTC. The whole variable domain, filled in from reference TRBV11-3 and TRBJ2-5, reads EAGVVQSPRYKIIEKKQPVAFWCNPISGHNTLYWYLQNLGQGPELLIRYENEEAVDDSQLPKDRFSAERLKGVDSTLKIQPAELGDSAVYLCASSPGGTSQETQYFGPGTRLLVL.

The chain has TRBV7-9 and TRBJ1-1, with D unresolved. The CDR3 covers 15 residues. Per germline, CDR1 SEHNR and CDR2 FQNEAQ (reference sequence). Trimming pared 5 bases from V and 1 base from J, leaving 14 bases between. The CDR3 coding sequence is TGTGCCAGCAGCAAAATCGCGGGGTGGAACACTGAAGCTTTCTTT. This sequence encodes CASSKIAGWNTEAFF.

The V and J genes are TRBV11-2 and TRBJ1-4; weak D call: TRBD1 (6 bases). CDR1 SGHAT and CDR2 FQNNGV come from the germline V gene. The CDR3 is 17 residues long. The V end lost 0 bases, the J end lost 6 bases, and 17 bases lay between the germline ends. CDR3 protein: CASSLDYGSAGDEKLFF. CDR3 DNA: TGTGCCAGCAGCTTAGATTATGGCTCGGCAGGGGATGAAAAACTGTTTTTT.

The chain is built from TRBV6-5 and TRBJ2-1, with D perhaps TRBD2 (6 bases). The CDR3 is made up of 14 amino acids. Deletions cut 4 bases from V and 0 bases from J, with 7 bases between. Germline lookup yields CDR1 MNHEY and CDR2 SVGAGI. Written as DNA, the CDR3 is TGTGCCAGCAGTTTAGCGGTCTCCTACAATGAGCAGTTCTTC. This sequence encodes CASSLAVSYNEQFF.

This sequence joins TRBV14 and TRBJ2-2; TRBD2 matches at 10 bases. The CDR3 runs 19 residues. With V trimmed by 2 bases and J by 0 bases, 9 bases remained unmatched. CDR1 and CDR2 (germline): SGHDN, FVKESK. CDR3 in DNA: TGTGCCAGCAGCCAAATTTTCGGGAGCGGGGGGGCGAACACCGGGGAGCTGTTTTTT. This translates into CASSQIFGSGGANTGELFF.

The chain uses TRBV6-5 and TRBJ2-7, with TRBD1 matching 10 bases. Germline V CDR1 and CDR2: MNHEY, SVGAGI. The CDR3 length is 15 residues. J gave up 5 bases and V 6 bases, and 10 bases lay outside the gene matches. CDR3: CASRTLTGGIHEQYF. CDR3 coding DNA: TGTGCCAGCAGAACCCTGACAGGGGGCATCCACGAGCAGTACTTC.

CDR3 DNA sequence: TGTGCCAGTAGTCCCCAGGGGTCGAACACTGAAGCTTTCTTT. This codes for CASSPQGSNTEAFF. The chain uses TRBV19 and TRBJ1-1, with a weak D call TRBD1 (6 bases). The CDR3 extends over 14 amino acids. Germline assignment: CDR1 LNHDA and CDR2 SQIVND (reference sequence). The germline V and J ends were trimmed by 5 bases and 1 base, with 11 bases remaining between them.

V and J are TRBV5-5 and TRBJ2-7, with TRBD2 as a possible D gene (6 bases). Germline CDR1 and CDR2: SGHKS and YYEKEE (reference sequence). The ends were cut back, 0 bases at V and 4 bases at J, with 14 bases in the middle. CDR3 length: 15 residues. The CDR3 sequence is CASSLAPAGSYEQYF. The CDR3 DNA reads TGTGCCAGCAGCTTGGCCCCCGCGGGGAGTTACGAGCAGTACTTC.

The chain employs TRBV4-1 and TRBJ1-1; D perhaps matches TRBD1 (6 bases). Trimming removed 4 bases at V and 1 base at J, with 10 bases between. CDR1 is MGHRA and CDR2 is YSYEKL in the germline V gene. The CDR3 spans 14 residues. The CDR3 sequence: CASSPGAKNTEAFF. The CDR3 region has the DNA TGCGCCAGCAGCCCAGGGGCCAAGAACACTGAAGCTTTCTTT.

This clone showed up just once. The genes are TRBV29-1 and TRBJ1-5; D might be TRBD1 (5 bases). Germline-derived CDR1 and CDR2 are SQVTM and ANQGSEA. This CDR3 spans 13 amino acids. Trimming left V 6 bases short and J 6 bases short, with 15 bases between. CDR3: CSVGTITGQPQHF. CDR3 nucleotide sequence: TGCAGCGTCGGGACTATAACGGGTCAGCCCCAGCATTTT.

This clone occurred a few times. The rearrangement uses TRBV3-1 (or the pseudogene TRBV3-2) and TRBJ1-1; the D is unclear. Trimming took off 5 bases at V and 4 bases at J, with 17 bases between the two ends. Germline CDR1 LGHDT, CDR2 YNNKEL (reference sequence). The CDR3 is 15 residues long. This CDR3 reads CASSAPSAGITEAFF. The DNA for the CDR3 is TGTGCCAGCAGCGCACCATCCGCAGGTATCACTGAAGCTTTCTTT.

This clone occurred once. The genes are TRBV28 and TRBJ2-1; maybe TRBD2 (7 bases). V shed 6 bases and J shed 7 bases, with 16 bases lying between them. CDR1 MDHEN and CDR2 SYDVKM come from the germline V gene. The CDR3 extends over 14 amino acids. The CDR3 DNA reads as TGTGCCAGCAGCTTCCCCGGGGGGCCGAATGAGCAGTTCTTC. It translates to CASSFPGGPNEQFF.

V gene TRBV7-9 combines with J gene TRBJ2-7; D gene ambiguous. Germline CDR1 reads SEHNR; CDR2 reads FQNEAQ (reference sequence). This CDR3 spans 13 amino acids. V was clipped by 2 bases and J by 7 bases, with 12 bases between them. CDR3 bases: TGTGCCAGCAGCTTAAGCAACGTTTTGGAGCAGTACTTC. Its translation is CASSLSNVLEQYF.

The rearrangement links TRBV27 to TRBJ2-7; D might be TRBD2 (7 bases). The V end was cut by 8 bases, the J end by 7 bases, with 24 bases between. This CDR3 spans 15 amino acids. The germline V gene has CDR1 MNHEY and CDR2 SMNVEV (reference sequence). CDR3 sequence reads: CASRDAAGAAREQYF. DNA of the CDR3: TGTGCCAGCCGAGACGCGGCGGGGGCGGCTCGAGAGCAGTACTTC.

The J gene is TRBJ2-5, the V gene TRBV5-1; 7 nucleotides agree with TRBD2. The trim removed 7 bases at V and 7 bases at J, leaving 10 bases unmatched. Germline lookup yields CDR1 SGHRS and CDR2 YFSETQ. The CDR3 is 13 amino acids. CDR3 loop: CASLGRGGGTQYF. CDR3 DNA: TGCGCCAGCCTGGGGAGGGGCGGCGGGACCCAGTACTTC.

The V and J genes are TRBV19 and TRBJ2-2; 7 positions match TRBD2. V lost 2 bases, J lost 7 bases, and 4 bases stayed unmatched. CDR1 is LNHDA, CDR2 SQIVND, per germline (reference sequence). CDR3 length: 14 residues. The CDR3 coding sequence is TGTGCCAGTAGTATAAGGGAGGGGATCGGGGAGCTGTTTTTT. It encodes CASSIREGIGELFF.

This chain connects TRBV4-2 to TRBJ1-5; D perhaps matches TRBD1 (6 bases). The CDR3 sequence is 17 residues long. V gave up 6 bases and J gave up 2 bases, with 20 bases separating them. Germline lookup yields CDR1 LGHNA and CDR2 YNFKEQ. DNA for the CDR3: TGTGCCAGCAGTCTGGTTTCGGCAGGGGATGGCAATCAGCCCCAGCATTTT. It codes for CASSLVSAGDGNQPQHF.

This clone has just one count. This chain joins TRBV24-1 and TRBJ1-2; TRBD1 agrees at 7 bases. The CDR3 is made up of 12 amino acids. With 7 bases clipped from V and 6 bases from J, the junction kept 4 bases outside the gene matches. Germline V lookup: CDR1 KGHDR, CDR2 SFDVKD. The CDR3 region is CATSWGTDGYTF. For the CDR3, the DNA is TGTGCCACCAGCTGGGGGACAGATGGCTACACCTTC.

This clone was recorded a few times. This chain links TRBV20-1 with TRBJ1-1; D ambiguous. The CDR3 spans 11 residues. The germline V gene has CDR1 DFQATT and CDR2 SNEGSKA (reference sequence). V was pared by 3 bases and J by 8 bases, with 10 bases between. CDR3 bases: TGCAGTGCTAGTAATCCCCGGGAAGCTTTCTTT. Its translation is CSASNPREAFF.